These 26 T cell receptor beta chains originate from one sample sequenced in a study of cytomegalovirus exposure and HLA in healthy donors. In the PCR, 60 Vbeta and 13 Jbeta primers were used. Only in-frame clones appear in the TCRdb table, and some are missing; sequencing was by immunoSEQ multiplex PCR. This sample has roughly 170,000 clones, with about four fifths found just once. Sequenced: PBMCs. Every receptor here comes from a man in his late teens or twenties in good health and CMV-seronegative.

The V gene is TRBV25-1, the J gene TRBJ1-5; 9 bases are shared with TRBD1. V dropped 5 bases and J dropped 6; count of bases not matched to a gene: 5. Per germline, CDR1 MGHDK and CDR2 SYGVNS. The CDR3 has 14 residues. The CDR3 is CASSLQGASQPQHF. CDR3 DNA: TGTGCCAGCAGTCTACAGGGGGCGAGTCAGCCCCAGCATTTT.

The genes are TRBV6-5 and TRBJ2-3; D is possibly TRBD2 (6 bases). This CDR3 comprises 16 residues. The V gene's germline CDR1 is MNHEY and CDR2 SVGAGI. V was clipped by 2 bases and J by 0 bases, with 12 bases between them. CDR3 residues: CASSYEGLPSTDTQYF. The CDR3 DNA follows: TGTGCCAGCAGTTACGAGGGACTTCCTAGCACAGATACGCAGTATTTT.

This rearrangement joins TRBV20-1 to TRBJ2-1; D is undetermined. CDR1 DFQATT and CDR2 SNEGSKA come from the germline V gene (reference sequence). The CDR3 covers 10 residues. The V gene lost 6 bases and the J gene lost 7 bases, with 7 bases spanning the gap. The CDR3 reads CSAVGNEQFF. The CDR3 region has the DNA TGCAGTGCCGTCGGTAATGAGCAGTTCTTC.

V is TRBV7-6 and J is TRBJ1-1, with D unclear. V was cut by 1 base and J by 6 bases, with 12 bases left in between. CDR3 length: 14 residues. From germline, CDR1 is SGHVS and CDR2 FNYEAQ. The CDR3 loop reads CASSLGGIVPEAFF. CDR3 DNA sequence: TGTGCCAGCAGCTTAGGAGGGATTGTCCCTGAAGCTTTCTTT.

The chain employs TRBV18 and TRBJ2-1, with D perhaps TRBD2 (5 bases). This CDR3 region has 14 residues. Germline V gives CDR1 KGHSH, CDR2 LQKENI. V dropped 3 bases and J dropped 1 base, with 7 bases sitting between them. CDR3: CASSPPGSYNEQFF. The CDR3 DNA reads TGTGCCAGCTCACCTCCGGGGTCCTACAATGAGCAGTTCTTC.

This chain uses TRBV15 with TRBJ2-2, with 7 bases identical to TRBD1. This CDR3 spans 13 amino acids. With V trimmed by 11 bases and J by 4 bases, 7 bases remained unmatched. The germline V gene encodes CDR1 LNHNV and CDR2 YYDKDF (reference sequence). CDR3 protein: CAVGGVGTGELFF. In nucleotides, the CDR3 is TGTGCCGTAGGGGGCGTGGGCACCGGGGAGCTGTTTTTT.

The J gene is TRBJ2-7, the V gene TRBV5-1, with a weak D call TRBD1 (6 bases). The CDR3 has 13 amino acids. V was clipped by 3 bases and J by 5 bases, with 12 bases between them. From germline, CDR1 is SGHRS and CDR2 YFSETQ. As DNA, the CDR3 is TGCGCCAGCAGCTCAGGACAGAGTCACGAGCAGTACTTC. It encodes CASSSGQSHEQYF.

V is TRBV4-1 and J is TRBJ2-7; TRBD2 is a possible D gene (7 bases). The CDR3 loop spans 16 amino acids. Germline lookup yields CDR1 MGHRA and CDR2 YSYEKL. V shed 4 bases and J shed 0 bases, with 16 bases lying between them. The CDR3 loop reads CASSPLGGRSSYEQYF. CDR3 sequence (DNA): TGCGCCAGCAGCCCGCTCGGGGGGCGTAGCTCCTACGAGCAGTACTTC.

CDR3 region: CASRDSGSSYEQYF. CDR3 nucleotides: TGTGCCAGCAGGGATAGCGGGAGCTCCTACGAGCAGTACTTC. This chain links TRBV25-1 with TRBJ2-5; 9 nucleotides agree with TRBD2. The J call may be incorrect, as the DNA end agrees better with TRBJ2-7. Germline V gives CDR1 MGHDK, CDR2 SYGVNS. The CDR3 contains 14 residues.

The CDR3 here is CASSLDPSSPGGYTF. The CDR3 nucleotides read TGCGCCAGCAGCTTGGATCCGTCCAGTCCTGGTGGCTACACCTTC. This chain connects TRBV5-1 to TRBJ1-2, with D hard to call. The CDR3 consists of 15 residues. Trimming took off 0 bases at V and 7 bases at J, with 16 bases between the two ends. Germline CDR1 and CDR2: SGHRS and YFSETQ.

The chain links TRBV11-3 to TRBJ1-1; D is perhaps TRBD1 (5 bases). V dropped 8 bases and J dropped 3 bases, with 7 bases sitting between them. The CDR3 is 11 residues long. Germline V CDR1 and CDR2: SGHNT, YENEEA. The CDR3 protein is CASAGDTEAFF. The CDR3 region has the DNA TGTGCCAGCGCGGGGGACACTGAAGCTTTCTTT.

A few counts support this clone. The chain combines TRBV15 with TRBJ1-1; D is uncertain. This CDR3 has 15 residues. V was shortened by 0 bases and J by 4 bases, with 12 bases between the two germline ends. Germline values: CDR1 LNHNV, CDR2 YYDKDF (reference sequence). CDR3 nucleotides: TGTGCCACCAGCAGAGATAAACTGACGGGCACTGAAGCTTTCTTT. Its protein is CATSRDKLTGTEAFF.

The chain is built from TRBV11-3 and TRBJ2-1, with a weak D call TRBD2 (5 bases). Between the trimmed V and J ends, which lost 5 bases and 0 bases, there was a span of 8 bases. The CDR3 is 14 residues long. Per the germline V gene, CDR1 is SGHNT and CDR2 is YENEEA. CDR3 coding DNA: TGTGCCAGCAGCGGAGCGGACTCCTACAATGAGCAGTTCTTC. Its protein is CASSGADSYNEQFF.

The chain employs TRBV5-1 and TRBJ1-4; 8 bases match TRBD1. This CDR3 has 14 residues. J was trimmed by 8 bases and V by 2 bases; bases with no gene match: 5. The V gene's germline CDR1 is SGHRS and CDR2 YFSETQ. CDR3 coding DNA: TGCGCCAGCAGCTTACAGGGGGGTGAGGAAAAACTGTTTTTT. Residues: CASSLQGGEEKLFF.

This clone was detected a few times. The chain uses TRBV5-4 and TRBJ2-2; TRBD1 agrees at 7 bases. The germline CDR1 and CDR2 sequences are SGHNT and YYREEE (reference sequence). The ends lost 0 bases at V and 2 bases at J; junction bases unmatched: 4. The CDR3 sequence is 16 residues long. CDR3 in DNA: TGTGCCAGCAGCTTGGTACAGGGGCTAAACACCGGGGAGCTGTTTTTT. It is translated as CASSLVQGLNTGELFF.

The chain couples TRBV5-1 to TRBJ1-1, with a possible D match to TRBD1 (6 bases). Germline loops: CDR1 SGHRS, CDR2 YFSETQ. The CDR3 length is 13 residues. V was clipped by 4 bases and J by 4 bases, with 11 bases between them. In nucleotides, the CDR3 is TGCGCCAGCAGCCCCTACAGGGCCACTGAAGCTTTCTTT. This encodes CASSPYRATEAFF.

This clone was seen a few times. The rearrangement links TRBV4-1 to TRBJ1-4; D not certain. The V gene lost 0 bases and the J gene lost 7 bases, with 12 bases spanning the gap. This CDR3 contains 15 residues. Germline CDR1 is MGHRA and CDR2 is YSYEKL. The CDR3 DNA reads TGCGCCAGCAGCCAAGATGGGAGAGCGCGTGAAAAACTGTTTTTT. Its translation is CASSQDGRAREKLFF.

The V and J genes are TRBV15 and TRBJ2-4, with 8 bases fitting TRBD1. This CDR3 is 16 amino acids long. The germline V gene has CDR1 LNHNV and CDR2 YYDKDF (reference sequence). Trimming removed 0 bases from V and 10 bases from J; junction bases left unmatched: 11. The CDR3 sequence is CATSRDLGTGSIIQYF. The CDR3 nucleotides read TGTGCCACCAGCAGAGATCTGGGGACAGGTTCGATTATTCAGTACTTC.

This chain connects TRBV9 to TRBJ2-1, with D possibly matching TRBD2 (5 bases). Deletions cut 6 bases from V and 5 bases from J, with 21 bases between. This CDR3 region has 16 residues. Germline values: CDR1 SGDLS, CDR2 YYNGEE. The CDR3 DNA reads TGTGCCAGCACCACTCGGTCTAGCATCGTCGACAATGAGCAGTTCTTC. Its translation: CASTTRSSIVDNEQFF.

This CDR3 is CASSQELVAGITDTQYF. CDR3 nucleotides: TGCGCCAGCAGCCAAGAGTTGGTAGCGGGAATCACAGATACGCAGTATTTT. The chain is built from TRBV4-3 and TRBJ2-3, with 8 positions matching TRBD2. The CDR3 is 17 residues long. Looked up from germline, CDR1 is LGHNA and CDR2 is YSLEER. Germline trimming cut 0 bases from V and 2 bases from J; bases unmatched to any gene: 7.

The rearrangement joins TRBV5-1 to TRBJ2-1; 7 bases line up with TRBD2. V dropped 0 bases and J dropped 5; count of bases not matched to a gene: 8. The CDR3 sequence is 16 residues long. Looked up from germline, CDR1 is SGHRS and CDR2 is YFSETQ. CDR3 in DNA: TGCGCCAGCAGCTTGGTTATGTGGGGGGGAAACAATGAGCAGTTCTTC. This translates into CASSLVMWGGNNEQFF.

The CDR3 sequence: CASSQGEANTGELFF. CDR3 coding DNA: TGTGCCAGCAGCCAGGGGGAGGCGAACACCGGGGAGCTGTTTTTT. V and J are TRBV4-2 and TRBJ2-2, with D possibly matching TRBD2 (6 bases). CDR1 and CDR2 from the germline V gene are LGHNA and YNFKEQ. Trimming took off 3 bases at V and 0 bases at J, with 8 bases between the two ends. This CDR3 is built from 15 residues.

The chain is built from TRBV7-9 and TRBJ1-4; D gene ambiguous. Germline CDR1 is SEHNR and CDR2 is FQNEAQ (reference sequence). The CDR3 is made up of 15 amino acids. The V end was cut by 8 bases, the J end by 2 bases, with 15 bases between. DNA of the CDR3: TGTGCCAGCCAGCGTGGAGGTGGTACTAATGAAAAACTGTTTTTT. It translates to CASQRGGGTNEKLFF.

The chain is built from TRBV5-1 and TRBJ2-1; D might be TRBD1 (6 bases). Trimming shortened V by 3 bases and J by 9 bases, and 19 bases separated the two germline ends. Looked up from germline, CDR1 is SGHRS and CDR2 is YFSETQ. The CDR3 has 15 residues. As DNA, the CDR3 is TGCGCCAGCAGCTCTGGTTTAACAGGGACGGGTGAGCAGTTCTTC. As protein: CASSSGLTGTGEQFF.

V gene TRBV15 combines with J gene TRBJ1-5, with D possibly TRBD1 on 5 matching bases. Per the germline V gene, CDR1 is LNHNV and CDR2 is YYDKDF (reference sequence). CDR3 length: 14 amino acids. Trimming left V 7 bases short and J 0 bases short, with 10 bases between. The CDR3 region is CATTQGFSNQPQHF. CDR3 bases: TGTGCCACCACCCAGGGATTTAGCAATCAGCCCCAGCATTTT. The full variable domain, in which reference TRBV15 and TRBJ1-5 provide the parts outside the CDR3, is DAMVIQNPRYQVTQFGKPVTLSCSQTLNHNVMYWYQQKSSQAPKLLFHYYDKDFNNEADTPDNFQSRRPNTSFCFLDIRSPGLGDTAMYLCATTQGFSNQPQHFGDGTRLSIL.

The V gene is TRBV30, the J gene TRBJ2-5; D not resolved. The CDR3 runs to 12 residues. V lost 8 bases and J 2 bases, leaving 12 bases between the germline ends. Looked up from germline, CDR1 is GTSNPN and CDR2 is SVGIG (reference sequence). The CDR3 region is CAPCPQQETQYF. CDR3 DNA sequence: TGTGCCCCTTGTCCCCAGCAAGAGACCCAGTACTTC.